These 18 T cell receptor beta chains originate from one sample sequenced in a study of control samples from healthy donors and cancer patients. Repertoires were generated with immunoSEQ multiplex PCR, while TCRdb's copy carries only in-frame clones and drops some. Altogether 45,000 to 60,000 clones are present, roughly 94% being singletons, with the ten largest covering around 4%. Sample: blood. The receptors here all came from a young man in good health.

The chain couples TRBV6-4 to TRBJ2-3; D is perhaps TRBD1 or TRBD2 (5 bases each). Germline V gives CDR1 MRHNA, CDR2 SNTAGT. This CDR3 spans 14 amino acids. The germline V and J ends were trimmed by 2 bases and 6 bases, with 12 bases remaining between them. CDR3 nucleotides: TGTGCCAGCAGTGACCGTGAAGGGACGGATACGCAGTATTTT. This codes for CASSDREGTDTQYF.

CDR3: CASSYRVVFF. For the CDR3, the DNA is TGTGCCAGCAGTTACCGGGTGGTATTTTTT. The V gene is TRBV6-7, the J gene TRBJ1-4; no reliable D call. TRBV6-7 is assigned to the ORF class and has an uncertain function. The CDR3 sequence is 10 residues long. V was clipped by 2 bases and J by 17 bases, with 9 bases between them.

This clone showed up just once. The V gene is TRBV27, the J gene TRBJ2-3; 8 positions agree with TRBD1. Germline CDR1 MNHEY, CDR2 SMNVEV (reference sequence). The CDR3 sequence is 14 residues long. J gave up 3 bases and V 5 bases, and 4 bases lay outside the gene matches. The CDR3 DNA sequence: TGTGCCAGCAGTCCCTGGACAGGGACAGATACGCAGTATTTT. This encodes CASSPWTGTDTQYF.

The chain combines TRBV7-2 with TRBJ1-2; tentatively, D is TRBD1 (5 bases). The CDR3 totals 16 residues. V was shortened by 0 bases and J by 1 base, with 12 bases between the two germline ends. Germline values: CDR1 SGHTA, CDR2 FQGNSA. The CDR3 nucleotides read TGTGCCAGCAGCTTAGCGTATCGGGGCAATAACTATGGCTACACCTTC. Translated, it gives CASSLAYRGNNYGYTF.

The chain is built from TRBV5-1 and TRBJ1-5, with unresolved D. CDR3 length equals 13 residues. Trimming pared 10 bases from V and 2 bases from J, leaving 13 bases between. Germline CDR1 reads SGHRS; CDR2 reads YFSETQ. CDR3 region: CAPPTRGNQPQHF. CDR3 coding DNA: TGCGCCCCGCCGACGCGGGGCAATCAGCCCCAGCATTTT.

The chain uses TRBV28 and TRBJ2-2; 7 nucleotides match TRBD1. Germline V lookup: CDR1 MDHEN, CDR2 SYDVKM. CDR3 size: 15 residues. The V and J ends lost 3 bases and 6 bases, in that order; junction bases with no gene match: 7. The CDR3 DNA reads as TGTGCCAGCAGTTTCTCACGACAGGGTGCCGGGGAGCTGTTTTTT. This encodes CASSFSRQGAGELFF.

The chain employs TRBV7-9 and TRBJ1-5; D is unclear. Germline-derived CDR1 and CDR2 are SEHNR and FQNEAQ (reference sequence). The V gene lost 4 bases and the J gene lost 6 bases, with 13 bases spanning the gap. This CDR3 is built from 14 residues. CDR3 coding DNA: TGTGCCAGCAGCTCGCACCAGACCGGTCAGCCCCAGCATTTT. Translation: CASSSHQTGQPQHF.

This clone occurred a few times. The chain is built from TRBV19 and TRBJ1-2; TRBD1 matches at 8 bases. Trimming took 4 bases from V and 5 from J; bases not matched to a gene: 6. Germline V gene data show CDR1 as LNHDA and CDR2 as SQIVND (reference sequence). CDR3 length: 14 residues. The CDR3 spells CASSRTGRIYGYTF. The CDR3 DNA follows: TGTGCCAGTAGTAGGACAGGGAGGATATATGGCTACACCTTC.

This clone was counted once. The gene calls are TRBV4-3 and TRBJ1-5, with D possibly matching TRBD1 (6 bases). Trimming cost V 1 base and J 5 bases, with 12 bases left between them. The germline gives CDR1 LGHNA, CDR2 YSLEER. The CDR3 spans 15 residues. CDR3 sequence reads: CASSQGQGSYQPQHF. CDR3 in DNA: TGCGCCAGCAGCCAAGGCCAGGGGTCTTATCAGCCCCAGCATTTT.

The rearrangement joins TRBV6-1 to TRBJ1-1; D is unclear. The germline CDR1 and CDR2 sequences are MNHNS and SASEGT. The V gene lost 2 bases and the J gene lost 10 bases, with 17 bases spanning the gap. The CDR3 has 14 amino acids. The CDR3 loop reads CASSETPEKLGAFF. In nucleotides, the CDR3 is TGTGCCAGCAGTGAAACTCCAGAGAAATTGGGAGCTTTCTTT.

The CDR3 region is CASSATLQGEVGEAFF. Written as DNA, the CDR3 is TGTGCCAGCAGTGCGACCCTCCAGGGGGAGGTTGGTGAAGCTTTCTTT. The chain carries TRBV2 and TRBJ1-1; the match to TRBD1 covers 7 bases. This CDR3 region has 16 residues. CDR1 is SNHLY, CDR2 FYNNEI, per germline. Trimming cost V 4 bases and J 7 bases; bases outside gene matches: 15.

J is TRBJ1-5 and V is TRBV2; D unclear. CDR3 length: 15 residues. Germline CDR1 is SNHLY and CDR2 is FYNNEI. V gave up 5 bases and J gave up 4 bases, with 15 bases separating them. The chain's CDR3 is CASSPGRIINQPQHF. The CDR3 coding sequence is TGTGCCAGCAGTCCCGGGAGGATCATTAATCAGCCCCAGCATTTT.

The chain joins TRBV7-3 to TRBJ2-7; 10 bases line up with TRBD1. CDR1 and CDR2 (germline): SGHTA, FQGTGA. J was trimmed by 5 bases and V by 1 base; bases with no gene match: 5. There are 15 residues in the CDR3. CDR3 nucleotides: TGTGCCAGCAGCTTAATCGGGGACAGGGGTGACGAGCAGTACTTC. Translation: CASSLIGDRGDEQYF.

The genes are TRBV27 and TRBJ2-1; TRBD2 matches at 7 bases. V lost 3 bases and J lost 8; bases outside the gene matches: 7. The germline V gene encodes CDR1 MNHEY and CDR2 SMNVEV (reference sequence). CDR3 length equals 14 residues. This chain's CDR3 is CASSFFGRLDEQFF. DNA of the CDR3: TGTGCCAGCAGTTTTTTCGGGAGGCTCGATGAGCAGTTCTTC.

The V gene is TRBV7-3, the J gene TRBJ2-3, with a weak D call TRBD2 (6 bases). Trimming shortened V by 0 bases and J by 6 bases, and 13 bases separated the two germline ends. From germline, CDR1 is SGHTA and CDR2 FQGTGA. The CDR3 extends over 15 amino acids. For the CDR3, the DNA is TGTGCCAGCAGCTTAACGGGACTTAGTTCCGATACGCAGTATTTT. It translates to CASSLTGLSSDTQYF.

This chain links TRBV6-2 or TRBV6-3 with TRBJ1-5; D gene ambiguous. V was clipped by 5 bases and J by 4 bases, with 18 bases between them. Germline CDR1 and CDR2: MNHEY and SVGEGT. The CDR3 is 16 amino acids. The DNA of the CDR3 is TGTGCCAGCAGTGTTACCTCGGCAACTTATAATCAGCCCCAGCATTTT. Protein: CASSVTSATYNQPQHF.

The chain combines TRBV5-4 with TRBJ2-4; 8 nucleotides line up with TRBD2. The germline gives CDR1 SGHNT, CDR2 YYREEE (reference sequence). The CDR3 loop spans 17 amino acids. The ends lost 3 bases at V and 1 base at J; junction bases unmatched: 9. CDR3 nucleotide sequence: TGTGCCAGCAGCTCCCTCGGGGGGGAGGGCGCCAAAAACATTCAGTACTTC. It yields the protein CASSSLGGEGAKNIQYF.

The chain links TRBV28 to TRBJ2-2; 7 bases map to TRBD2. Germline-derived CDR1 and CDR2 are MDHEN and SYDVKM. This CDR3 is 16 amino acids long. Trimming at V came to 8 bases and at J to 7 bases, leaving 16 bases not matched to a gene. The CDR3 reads CASYVFRAGEIGELFF. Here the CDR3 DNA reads TGTGCCAGCTATGTTTTTCGGGCGGGAGAGATCGGGGAGCTGTTTTTT.